The 11 T cell receptor beta chains presented below share a single source sample, sequenced in a study of blood T cells in healthy people across ages. Primed by a sample-barcoded 5' primer and a J-beta primer mix, a second PCR proceeded for about 7 to 12 cycles. TCRdb itself ran the 5' RACE reads through MiXCR, one entry per CDR3 protein. The sample includes 870,000 or so distinct CDR3 sequences, about 28% of them seen just once. The sequenced sample consisted of blood. These receptors all stem from a woman of 80 years or more in good health.

This clonotype was found many times. The genes are TRBV7-2 and TRBJ2-3; 10 positions match TRBD1. Germline loops: CDR1 SGHTA, CDR2 FQGNSA. Unmatched junction bases numbered 10, after V lost 5 bases and J lost 5 bases. This CDR3 is 16 amino acids long. CDR3 sequence: CASSTRRQGAGDTQYF. The CDR3 region has the DNA TGTGCCAGCAGCACCCGCCGACAGGGGGCGGGAGATACGCAGTATTTT. The full variable domain, rest sourced from reference TRBV7-2 and TRBJ2-3, is GAGVSQSPSNKVTEKGKDVELRCDPISGHTALYWYRQSLGQGLEFLIYFQGNSAPDKSGLPSDRFSAERTGGSVSTLTIQRTQQEDSAVYLCASSTRRQGAGDTQYFGPGTRLTVL.

This clonotype came up many times. This CDR3 is CASSMPGTGDYGYTF. The CDR3 region has the DNA TGTGCCAGCAGCATGCCCGGGACAGGGGACTATGGCTACACCTTC. The chain joins TRBV7-2 to TRBJ1-2, with TRBD1 matching over 10 bases. Unmatched junction bases numbered 6, after V lost 5 bases and J lost 3 bases. The germline gives CDR1 SGHTA, CDR2 FQGNSA. This CDR3 comprises 15 residues.

The CDR3 region has the DNA TGTGCCAGCTCACCAGGGTCCTTTTCCTCCTACGAGCAGTACTTC. This encodes CASSPGSFSSYEQYF. The rearrangement links TRBV18 to TRBJ2-7, with unresolved D. V lost 2 bases and J 0 bases, leaving 11 bases between the germline ends. The CDR3 loop spans 15 amino acids. Germline V gene sequence: CDR1 KGHSH, CDR2 LQKENI. The full variable domain, completed using reference TRBV18 and TRBJ2-7, is NAGVMQNPRHLVRRRGQEARLRCSPMKGHSHVYWYRQLPEEGLKFMVYLQKENIIDESGMPKERFSAEFPKEGPSILRIQQVVRGDSAAYFCASSPGSFSSYEQYFGPGTRLTVT.

This clonotype was seen at least ten times. The chain joins TRBV7-2 to TRBJ2-4; no clear D. Germline V gene data show CDR1 as SGHTA and CDR2 as FQGNSA. V dropped 5 bases and J dropped 0 bases, with 14 bases sitting between them. The CDR3 has 16 amino acids. The CDR3 reads CASSRMATVAKNIQYF. The CDR3 bases are TGTGCCAGCAGCCGAATGGCAACCGTAGCCAAAAACATTCAGTACTTC.

The table lists this clonotype with many counts. The V gene is TRBV3-1, the J gene TRBJ1-5; D is undetermined. V lost 3 bases to trimming and J lost 1 base, with 7 bases between them. Germline V lookup: CDR1 LGHDT, CDR2 YNNKEL (reference sequence). CDR3 length equals 14 residues. CDR3 loop: CASSQAQSNQPQHF. The CDR3 DNA sequence: TGTGCCAGCAGCCAGGCCCAGAGCAATCAGCCCCAGCATTTT. Variable domain in full (rest from reference TRBV3-1 and TRBJ1-5): DTAVSQTPKYLVTQMGNDKSIKCEQNLGHDTMYWYKQDSKKFLKIMFSYNNKELIINETVPNRFSPKSPDKAHLNLHINSLELGDSAVYFCASSQAQSNQPQHFGDGTRLSIL.

This clonotype was detected once. Being one base from a much bigger clone, this may be a read error. The final CDR3 position lacks the conserved phenylalanine or tryptophan, pointing to a likely read error. The V and J genes are TRBV12-3 or TRBV12-4 and TRBJ2-7; no definite D call. This CDR3 spans 12 amino acids. The germline V and J ends were trimmed by 6 bases and 5 bases, with 11 bases remaining between them. CDR3 sequence (DNA): TGTGCCAGCAGCCAATTACCCAACGAGCAGTACTGC. This gives the protein CASSQLPNEQYC.

This chain joins TRBV5-1 and TRBJ1-1, with D possibly being TRBD1 (5 bases). The CDR3 is 12 amino acids. V gave up 8 bases and J gave up 5 bases, with 13 bases separating them. In germline, CDR1 is SGHRS, CDR2 YFSETQ. In DNA form, the CDR3 reads TGCGCCAGTACCGGGACGGGGACTGAAGCTTTCTTT. Translation gives CASTGTGTEAFF.

At least ten counts were recorded for this clonotype. The rearrangement uses TRBV6-2 or TRBV6-3 and TRBJ2-1; possibly TRBD1 or TRBD2 for D (5 bases each). CDR1 MNHEY and CDR2 SVGEGT come from the germline V gene. The CDR3 totals 13 residues. V lost 8 bases and J 7 bases, leaving 15 bases between the germline ends. In DNA, the CDR3 is TGTGCCAGCCAGGGAGACGGGATTAATGAGCAGTTCTTC. Translation: CASQGDGINEQFF.

In its sample, this clonotype was seen once. V gene TRBV5-8 combines with J gene TRBJ2-7; 8 positions match TRBD1. After removal of 2 bases from V and 10 bases from J, the junction contained 20 bases not matched to a gene. The germline V gene has CDR1 SGHTS and CDR2 YDEGEE. CDR3 size: 17 residues. In DNA, the CDR3 is TGTGCCAGCAGCTTCACCCGGACAGGGTGGGACAAAAACGTTCAGTACTTC. This encodes CASSFTRTGWDKNVQYF.

The sample holds many counts of this clonotype. The chain carries TRBV7-8 and TRBJ2-3; D possibly corresponds to TRBD1 (5 bases). CDR1 is SGHVS and CDR2 is FQNEAQ in the germline V gene. This CDR3 is 15 amino acids long. V lost 5 bases and J lost 4, with 16 bases in between. The CDR3 is CASSPRAPGPDTQYF. Here the CDR3 DNA reads TGTGCCAGCAGCCCCAGGGCACCCGGCCCAGATACGCAGTATTTT. Supplemented by reference TRBV7-8 and TRBJ2-3, the full variable domain reads GAGVSQSPRYKVAKRGQDVALRCDPISGHVSLFWYQQALGQGPEFLTYFQNEAQLDKSGLPSDRFFAERPEGSVSTLKIQRTQQEDSAVYLCASSPRAPGPDTQYFGPGTRLTVL.

On this clonotype: A much larger clone differs from this one at a single base, so this may be a read error. The gene calls are TRBV3-1 and TRBJ2-4; no clear D gene. The J call may not be correct, given that the DNA end is closer to TRBJ2-7. This CDR3 has 13 amino acids. Germline CDR1 is LGHDT and CDR2 is YNNKEL (reference sequence). The CDR3 sequence is CASSRPGVGEQYF. The CDR3 nucleotides read TGTGCCAGCAGCCGACCTGGGGTAGGCGAGCAGTACTTC.